Shown below are 11 T cell receptor beta chains from a single sample sequenced in a study of blood T cell repertoires in COVID-19. Produced via immunoSEQ multiplex PCR; TCRdb's table is partial and in-frame only. The repertoire holds 300,000 to 400,000 clones, with 70% to 90% as singletons. Sequenced: PBMCs or T cells enriched from blood (not recorded which). All receptors derive from a young woman with acute COVID-19.

This chain links TRBV24-1 with TRBJ1-3, with D possibly TRBD1 on 5 matching bases. Trimming shortened V by 4 bases and J by 0 bases, and 12 bases separated the two germline ends. The germline CDR1 and CDR2 sequences are KGHDR and SFDVKD. The CDR3 totals 16 residues. DNA of the CDR3: TGTGCCACCAGTGAGGGGCCATACTACTCTGGAAACACCATATATTTT. Translation: CATSEGPYYSGNTIYF.

The gene calls are TRBV20-1 and TRBJ1-1; D gene ambiguous. The CDR3 extends over 11 amino acids. The germline V gene has CDR1 DFQATT and CDR2 SNEGSKA (reference sequence). Trimming shortened V by 1 base and J by 10 bases, and 10 bases separated the two germline ends. CDR3 sequence: CSARVSLAAFF. In nucleotides, the CDR3 is TGCAGTGCTAGAGTCTCCCTAGCAGCTTTCTTT.

The chain carries TRBV12-3 or TRBV12-4 and TRBJ2-3; D gene unclear. Trimming removed 7 bases from V and 8 bases from J, with 13 bases in between. This CDR3 has 12 amino acids. This CDR3 reads CASTPDSGTQYF. In nucleotides, the CDR3 is TGTGCCAGCACCCCCGACTCGGGTACGCAGTATTTT.

This chain connects TRBV29-1 to TRBJ1-2, with D unresolved. Trimming took 0 bases from V and 8 from J, leaving 10 bases between them. CDR1 and CDR2 from the germline V gene are SQVTM and ANQGSEA. The CDR3 is 12 amino acids. CDR3 residues: CSVEDRLGGYTF. As DNA, the CDR3 is TGCAGCGTTGAAGACAGGTTGGGCGGCTACACCTTC.

This clone was detected once. The chain is built from TRBV19 and TRBJ2-7; D may be TRBD2 (7 bases). Trimming removed 5 bases from V and 2 bases from J, with 13 bases in between. The CDR3 spans 14 residues. Germline V gene sequence: CDR1 LNHDA, CDR2 SQIVND (reference sequence). The CDR3 spells CASSWSGGTYEQYF. CDR3 in DNA: TGTGCCAGTAGTTGGTCGGGGGGCACCTACGAGCAGTACTTC.

The chain couples TRBV5-6 to TRBJ2-5, with 7 positions matching TRBD2. Germline-derived CDR1 and CDR2 are SGHDT and YYEEEE. Trimming at V came to 2 bases and at J to 7 bases, leaving 14 bases not matched to a gene. The CDR3 loop spans 16 amino acids. CDR3 sequence (DNA): TGTGCCAGCAGCTTAGGCGGTCTGGGCGGGGGTAGGACCCAGTACTTC. Translated, it gives CASSLGGLGGGRTQYF. Drawing the rest from reference TRBV5-6 and TRBJ2-5, the complete variable domain is DAGVTQSPTHLIKTRGQQVTLRCSPKSGHDTVSWYQQALGQGPQFIFQYYEEEERQRGNFPDRFSGHQFPNYSSELNVNALLLGDSALYLCASSLGGLGGGRTQYFGPGTRLLVL.

The CDR3 region is CASSLTGRGAEAFF. The CDR3 nucleotides read TGTGCCAGCAGCTTGACAGGGAGAGGGGCTGAAGCTTTCTTT. The chain employs TRBV11-1 and TRBJ1-1; 7 bases agree with TRBD1. The CDR3 consists of 14 residues. V dropped 3 bases and J dropped 6; count of bases not matched to a gene: 7. Germline CDR1 reads SGHAT; CDR2 reads FQDESV (reference sequence).

This clone has a handful of counts. The chain carries TRBV2 and TRBJ1-2; D is unclear. Germline CDR1 and CDR2: SNHLY and FYNNEI. The V end lost 7 bases, the J end lost 5 bases, and 11 bases lay between the germline ends. The CDR3 totals 12 residues. CDR3 bases: TGTGCCAGCATGGGCAGTCTTTATGGCTACACCTTC. Translated, it gives CASMGSLYGYTF.

This chain connects TRBV11-3 to TRBJ1-1, with a possible D match to TRBD1 (5 bases). Germline CDR1 reads SGHNT; CDR2 reads YENEEA. Trimming shortened V by 5 bases and J by 11 bases, and 15 bases separated the two germline ends. The CDR3 has 12 residues. As DNA, the CDR3 is TGTGCCAGCAGCCCCCCGGCAGGGCCGGCTTTCTTT. Its protein is CASSPPAGPAFF.

The chain uses TRBV24-1 and TRBJ1-3; TRBD1 might be the D (5 bases). Germline assignment: CDR1 KGHDR and CDR2 SFDVKD. Trimming shortened V by 5 bases and J by 7 bases, and 14 bases separated the two germline ends. This CDR3 spans 14 amino acids. The CDR3 here is CATSGPGEGNTIYF. CDR3 sequence (DNA): TGTGCCACCAGTGGACCCGGGGAGGGGAACACCATATATTTT.

This clone showed up just a few times. The V call is TRBV10-3, the J call TRBJ1-1; D is undetermined. The V end lost 6 bases, the J end lost 4 bases, and 12 bases lay between the germline ends. The CDR3 sequence is 13 residues long. Germline assignment: CDR1 ENHRY and CDR2 SYGVKD. CDR3 sequence (DNA): TGTGCCATCAGGATAAGGGAGGGCACTGAAGCTTTCTTT. This gives the protein CAIRIREGTEAFF.